These 8 T cell receptor beta chains share one sample of origin, sequenced in a study of blood T cell repertoires in COVID-19. The assay was immunoSEQ multiplex PCR, and TCRdb's table has in-frame clones only and misses some. The sample lists roughly 410,000 clones, roughly 90% occurring once. The sequenced material came from peripheral blood. Receptors originate from a man aged 35 to 55 with acute or convalescent COVID-19.

This clone has just a few counts. V is TRBV4-3 and J is TRBJ2-3; D is possibly TRBD2 (6 bases). CDR1 LGHNA and CDR2 YSLEER come from the germline V gene. The CDR3 runs 15 residues. V dropped 1 base and J dropped 0 bases, with 8 bases sitting between them. CDR3 in DNA: TGCGCCAGCAGCCAAGCTAGCGCTAGCACAGATACGCAGTATTTT. Amino acids: CASSQASASTDTQYF.

This chain uses TRBV7-2 with TRBJ2-2; 9 nucleotides line up with TRBD2. Trimming cost V 4 bases and J 5 bases; bases outside gene matches: 5. The length of the CDR3 is 15 residues. Germline CDR1 is SGHTA and CDR2 is FQGNSA. CDR3 sequence: CASSYQAGGTGELFF. The CDR3 coding sequence is TGTGCCAGCAGCTACCAAGCGGGAGGAACCGGGGAGCTGTTTTTT.

The chain is built from TRBV18 and TRBJ1-4; D is undetermined. Trimming left V 3 bases short and J 4 bases short, with 9 bases between. This CDR3 region has 14 residues. CDR1 and CDR2 (germline): KGHSH, LQKENI. CDR3 amino acids: CASSPSGINEKLFF. For the CDR3, the DNA is TGTGCCAGCTCACCTTCGGGGATTAATGAAAAACTGTTTTTT.

Comment on this clone: The same CDR3 can be traced to other DNA sequences in this sample. The chain recombines TRBV19 with TRBJ1-2, with 7 bases fitting TRBD1. Trimming removed 3 bases from V and 3 bases from J; junction bases left unmatched: 1. CDR1 LNHDA and CDR2 SQIVND come from the germline V gene (reference sequence). CDR3 length: 13 residues. The CDR3 loop reads CASSIQGDYGYTF. The CDR3 DNA sequence: TGTGCCAGTAGTATTCAGGGGGACTATGGCTACACCTTC.

The chain couples TRBV12-5 to TRBJ2-2; D gene unclear. Trimming shortened V by 6 bases and J by 0 bases, and 5 bases separated the two germline ends. The CDR3 has 13 amino acids. Germline CDR1 reads LGHNT; CDR2 reads FRNRAP. Written as DNA, the CDR3 is TGTGCTAGTGGCCTTTCGAACACCGGGGAGCTGTTTTTT. Its translation is CASGLSNTGELFF. The full variable domain, with the rest looked up from reference TRBV12-5 and TRBJ2-2, is DARVTQTPRHKVTEMGQEVTMRCQPILGHNTVFWYRQTMMQGLELLAYFRNRAPLDDSGMPKDRFSAEMPDATLATLKIQPSEPRDSAVYFCASGLSNTGELFFGEGSRLTVL.

This chain joins TRBV28 and TRBJ2-3; TRBD2 matches at 11 bases. CDR3 length: 19 residues. V was clipped by 5 bases and J by 4 bases; unmatched bases: 17. Looked up from germline, CDR1 is MDHEN and CDR2 is SYDVKM. The CDR3 here is CASSPLYLLAGVSADTQYF. The CDR3 nucleotides are TGTGCCAGCAGTCCCCTATACCTACTAGCGGGAGTTTCCGCAGATACGCAGTATTTT.

The genes are TRBV5-1 and TRBJ2-3; possibly TRBD2 for D (6 bases). This CDR3 contains 14 residues. Trimming took off 4 bases at V and 2 bases at J, with 11 bases between the two ends. Germline values: CDR1 SGHRS, CDR2 YFSETQ. The CDR3 sequence: CASSPRGNTDTQYF. The CDR3 coding sequence is TGCGCCAGCAGCCCCCGGGGGAACACAGATACGCAGTATTTT.

The chain recombines TRBV15 with TRBJ2-7; D not resolved. Trimming took off 0 bases at V and 4 bases at J, with 7 bases between the two ends. CDR1 and CDR2 (germline): LNHNV, YYDKDF (reference sequence). The CDR3 extends over 13 amino acids. Here the CDR3 DNA reads TGTGCCACCAGCAGAGATAGTCGGTACGAGCAGTACTTC. Its translation is CATSRDSRYEQYF.